Shown below are 20 T cell receptor beta chains from a single sample sequenced in a study of cytomegalovirus exposure and HLA in healthy donors. TCRdb's copy holds only in-frame clones and misses some; the assay was immunoSEQ multiplex PCR. This sample carries 100,000 to 150,000 clones, around nine tenths of them seen once, and the ten largest clones take about 4.3%. Sequencing used PBMCs. All receptors derive from a man aged 18 to 29 in good health and CMV-seropositive.

This chain links TRBV5-1 with TRBJ1-1; D remains ambiguous. The CDR3 spans 11 residues. Germline V gene lookup returns CDR1 SGHRS and CDR2 YFSETQ. V lost 0 bases and J 9 bases, leaving 6 bases between the germline ends. CDR3 nucleotides: TGCGCCAGCAGCTTGGGCGGCAAAGCTTTCTTT. Protein sequence: CASSLGGKAFF.

This chain joins TRBV7-2 and TRBJ2-5, with D uncertain. Between the trimmed V and J ends, which lost 5 bases and 5 bases, there was a span of 15 bases. CDR1 is SGHTA and CDR2 is FQGNSA in the germline V gene. The CDR3 is made up of 14 amino acids. CDR3 sequence: CASSLVVSQETQYF. The CDR3 nucleotides read TGTGCCAGCAGCCTTGTTGTCTCCCAGGAGACCCAGTACTTC.

The V and J genes are TRBV5-1 and TRBJ2-2, with 7 nucleotides matching TRBD2. The CDR3 sequence is 18 residues long. The V segment lost 5 bases and the J segment 4 bases; nucleotides outside the gene matches: 17. Germline V gene sequence: CDR1 SGHRS, CDR2 YFSETQ. This chain's CDR3 is CASSKLPRGLIITGELFF. The CDR3 bases are TGCGCCAGCAGTAAGCTTCCGCGGGGACTAATCATCACCGGGGAGCTGTTTTTT.

In the case of this clone: This specimen includes other DNA sequences encoding the same CDR3. The chain joins TRBV9 to TRBJ2-1, with a weak D call TRBD2 (6 bases). CDR1 and CDR2 (germline): SGDLS, YYNGEE. V lost 0 bases, J lost 0 bases, and 7 bases lay in between. The CDR3 is 15 amino acids. CDR3 coding DNA: TGTGCCAGCAGCGTAGACGGGGGCTCCTACAATGAGCAGTTCTTC. Amino acids: CASSVDGGSYNEQFF. The full variable domain, with the rest looked up from reference TRBV9 and TRBJ2-1, is DSGVTQTPKHLITATGQRVTLRCSPRSGDLSVYWYQQSLDQGLQFLIQYYNGEERAKGNILERFSAQQFPDLHSELNLSSLELGDSALYFCASSVDGGSYNEQFFGPGTRLTVL.

V gene TRBV14 combines with J gene TRBJ2-7; 7 bases match TRBD1. Trimming at V came to 4 bases and at J to 1 base, leaving 7 bases not matched to a gene. The CDR3 is 15 residues long. Germline V lookup: CDR1 SGHDN, CDR2 FVKESK. CDR3 protein: CASSLTGSFSYEQYF. In DNA, the CDR3 is TGTGCCAGCAGCCTGACAGGGTCGTTTTCCTACGAGCAGTACTTC.

The chain joins TRBV2 to TRBJ2-1; 8 bases align to TRBD1. Losses at the gene ends were 2 bases for V and 4 bases for J; bases not matched to a gene: 4. The germline V gene has CDR1 SNHLY and CDR2 FYNNEI. CDR3 size: 15 residues. The CDR3 loop is CASSERQGFYNEQFF. The CDR3 region has the DNA TGTGCCAGCAGTGAACGACAGGGGTTTTACAATGAGCAGTTCTTC.

The V gene is TRBV5-1, the J gene TRBJ2-6, with 7 positions matching TRBD1. Germline values: CDR1 SGHRS, CDR2 YFSETQ. J lost 0 bases, V lost 0 bases, and 6 bases had no gene match. The CDR3 runs 18 residues. CDR3 loop: CASSLGRGLSSGANVLTF. CDR3 sequence (DNA): TGCGCCAGCAGCTTGGGAAGGGGGCTTAGCTCTGGGGCCAACGTCCTGACTTTC.

The CDR3 DNA follows: TGTGCCAGTAGTCAACAGGGGGGAGGCACTGAAGCTTTCTTT. As protein: CASSQQGGGTEAFF. This rearrangement joins TRBV19 to TRBJ1-1; 8 bases are a match to TRBD1. The germline gives CDR1 LNHDA, CDR2 SQIVND (reference sequence). J was trimmed by 4 bases and V by 5 bases; bases with no gene match: 6. CDR3 size: 14 residues.

V usage is TRBV7-9 and J usage is TRBJ1-1; D gene uncertain. The CDR3 spans 12 residues. Germline V lookup: CDR1 SEHNR, CDR2 FQNEAQ (reference sequence). Between the trimmed V and J ends, which lost 1 base and 2 bases, there was a span of 2 bases. The CDR3 here is CASSLVNTEAFF. Here the CDR3 DNA reads TGTGCCAGCAGCTTAGTAAACACTGAAGCTTTCTTT.

The chain recombines TRBV19 with TRBJ2-1, with D perhaps matching TRBD1 (6 bases). V was trimmed by 5 bases and J by 10 bases, leaving 18 bases between them. The CDR3 consists of 14 residues. Germline CDR1 reads LNHDA; CDR2 reads SQIVND (reference sequence). CDR3 coding DNA: TGTGCCAGTAGTTCTTCCGCAGGGGCTTGGGAGCAGTTCTTC. Translated, it gives CASSSSAGAWEQFF.

The J gene is TRBJ1-6, the V gene TRBV6-5; 8 bases are shared with TRBD1. Trimming at V came to 7 bases and at J to 9 bases, leaving 11 bases not matched to a gene. CDR3 size: 15 residues. CDR1 and CDR2 from the germline V gene are MNHEY and SVGAGI. Written as DNA, the CDR3 is TGTGCCAGCACAACCCGGGACAGGTTTGGTTCACCCCTCCACTTT. The encoded protein is CASTTRDRFGSPLHF.

The rearrangement links TRBV18 to TRBJ2-7; weak D call: TRBD2 (6 bases). Looked up from germline, CDR1 is KGHSH and CDR2 is LQKENI. The ends were cut back, 2 bases at V and 2 bases at J, with 13 bases in the middle. The CDR3 consists of 15 residues. Here the CDR3 reads CASSPSAGSTYEQYF. CDR3 DNA: TGTGCCAGCTCACCATCGGCGGGGAGCACCTACGAGCAGTACTTC. Drawing the rest from reference TRBV18 and TRBJ2-7, the complete variable domain is NAGVMQNPRHLVRRRGQEARLRCSPMKGHSHVYWYRQLPEEGLKFMVYLQKENIIDESGMPKERFSAEFPKEGPSILRIQQVVRGDSAAYFCASSPSAGSTYEQYFGPGTRLTVT.

This chain joins TRBV11-2 and TRBJ2-3, with D perhaps TRBD1 (5 bases). V was pared by 5 bases and J by 1 base, with 19 bases between. Germline CDR1 is SGHAT and CDR2 is FQNNGV. The CDR3 is 17 residues long. The CDR3 loop is CASSEHGADFRTDTQYF. In DNA form, the CDR3 reads TGTGCCAGCAGCGAGCATGGGGCCGACTTTCGCACAGATACGCAGTATTTT.

The rearrangement links TRBV30 to TRBJ2-1; 10 bases are shared with TRBD2. The CDR3 is 15 residues long. Germline V lookup: CDR1 GTSNPN, CDR2 SVGIG (reference sequence). Losses at the gene ends were 4 bases for V and 5 bases for J; bases not matched to a gene: 8. The DNA of the CDR3 is TGTGCCTGGAACCCTAGCGGGGGTTTTCACAATGAGCAGTTCTTC. Translating gives CAWNPSGGFHNEQFF.

The chain is built from TRBV6-5 and TRBJ1-2, with 7 bases fitting TRBD1. J was trimmed by 5 bases and V by 0 bases; bases with no gene match: 6. The CDR3 length is 15 residues. Germline CDR1 and CDR2: MNHEY and SVGAGI. Here the CDR3 DNA reads TGTGCCAGCAGTTACTCGAAGTCAGGGGGTTATGGCTACACCTTC. This codes for CASSYSKSGGYGYTF.

Points on this clone: At the DNA level, this CDR3 is encoded by other sequences in the same sample as well. This chain connects TRBV7-8 to TRBJ2-7; maybe TRBD2 (6 bases). This CDR3 region has 13 residues. The germline V and J ends were trimmed by 3 bases and 0 bases, with 6 bases remaining between them. CDR1 and CDR2 from the germline V gene are SGHVS and FQNEAQ. As DNA, the CDR3 is TGTGCCAGCAGCTTGACTAGCTCCTACGAGCAGTACTTC. Protein product: CASSLTSSYEQYF.

This clone was seen a handful of times. The chain combines TRBV6-1 with TRBJ1-4; D not certain. The germline gives CDR1 MNHNS, CDR2 SASEGT. The CDR3 consists of 11 residues. The germline V and J ends were trimmed by 6 bases and 7 bases, with 6 bases remaining between them. CDR3 loop: CASRRGEKLFF. As DNA, the CDR3 is TGTGCCAGCAGGCGGGGTGAAAAACTGTTTTTT.

The chain joins TRBV5-6 to TRBJ2-7; 10 bases fit TRBD1. Germline CDR1 reads SGHDT; CDR2 reads YYEEEE. This CDR3 comprises 16 residues. V was clipped by 0 bases and J by 6 bases; unmatched bases: 9. The CDR3 region is CASSLEGTGESFEQYF. In DNA, the CDR3 is TGTGCCAGCAGCTTGGAGGGGACAGGGGAGAGTTTCGAGCAGTACTTC.

This sequence joins TRBV18 and TRBJ2-7; tentative D call: TRBD1 (6 bases). Trimming left V 2 bases short and J 2 bases short, with 10 bases between. The germline V gene encodes CDR1 KGHSH and CDR2 LQKENI. The CDR3 length is 14 residues. The chain's CDR3 is CASSPYRATYEQYF. The CDR3 DNA reads as TGTGCCAGCTCACCATACAGGGCTACCTACGAGCAGTACTTC.

The V call is TRBV5-1, the J call TRBJ2-3; D possibly corresponds to TRBD2 (5 bases). V was cut by 0 bases and J by 5 bases, with 16 bases left in between. Germline-derived CDR1 and CDR2 are SGHRS and YFSETQ. The CDR3 runs 16 residues. The chain's CDR3 is CASSLAVQSREDTQYF. In DNA form, the CDR3 reads TGCGCCAGCAGCTTGGCGGTCCAATCACGGGAAGATACGCAGTATTTT. Drawing the rest from reference TRBV5-1 and TRBJ2-3, the complete variable domain is KAGVTQTPRYLIKTRGQQVTLSCSPISGHRSVSWYQQTPGQGLQFLFEYFSETQRNKGNFPGRFSGRQFSNSRSEMNVSTLELGDSALYLCASSLAVQSREDTQYFGPGTRLTVL.